The source of this T cell receptor beta chain is a study of tumor and adjacent non-tumor tissue in lung cancer. About the research overall: Samples averaged around 4 million productive TCRbeta reads each.

RNA was extracted from bulk tissue without any cell sorting. More than 3 cm separated this lung sample from the edge of the tumor. This clonotype appeared a single time. Its antigen is unidentified. Germline is not matched at one junction end, which may reflect a read error. Whole-study findings and limits: Patients with more diverse tumor TCRs had worse survival.

The CDR3 contains 14 residues. Per germline, CDR1 MGHRA and CDR2 YSYEKL. A modified ARM-PCR protocol with three rounds of nested PCR amplified TCRbeta. MiXCR, applied by TCRdb to the multiplex PCR reads, yields one record per CDR3 protein. Among fewer than 100,000 distinct CDR3 sequences listed, roughly three quarters were seen once. The source material was distant non-tumor lung tissue. This sequence joins TRBV4-1 and TRBJ2-5; no clear D gene. The TCR comes from a woman aged 45-59 years with non-small cell lung cancer. The CDR3 loop is CGSSQDHINETQYF. DNA of the CDR3: TGCGGCAGCAGCCAAGATCACATAAATGAGACCCAGTACTTC.